This is a list of T cell receptor beta chains from one sample in a study of shared clonotypes between healthy human individuals. Sequenced by immunoSEQ multiplex PCR; TCRdb stores in-frame clones only, minus some. The table lists more than 2 million clones, 85% to 95% of them singletons. The sequencing input was naive CD8+ T cells sorted from blood. The receptors here all came from a man between 18 and 29 years old in good health. The CDR3 runs from the conserved cysteine through the conserved F or W. A D gene is named only where the DNA matches it firmly. Expanded clones get a size class; other rows say once, few or many, or leave the size out.

d_gene	v_gene	j_gene	abundance	CDR3aa	CDR3nt
NA	TRBV27	TRBJ2-7	NA	CASSLTGGSYEQYF	TGTGCCAGCAGTTTAACCGGCGGATCCTACGAGCAGTACTTC
NA	TRBV4-3	TRBJ2-5	NA	CASSQETGTQETQYF	TGCGCCAGCAGCCAAGAAACAGGGACCCAAGAGACCCAGTACTTC
TRBD2	TRBV5-1	TRBJ2-6	NA	CASSFLAGASGANVLTF	TGCGCCAGCAGCTTCTTAGCGGGAGCCTCTGGGGCCAACGTCCTGACTTTC
NA	TRBV6-6	TRBJ1-4	NA	CASSSSLTNEKLFF	TGTGCCAGCAGCTCCTCTCTAACTAATGAAAAACTGTTTTTT
NA	TRBV6-1	TRBJ1-2	NA	CASRGQGLNYGYTF	TGTGCCAGCAGGGGCCAGGGCCTTAACTATGGCTACACCTTC
TRBD1	TRBV5-4	TRBJ2-5	NA	CASSWPGQGQETQYF	TGTGCCAGCAGCTGGCCGGGACAGGGACAAGAGACCCAGTACTTC
NA	TRBV6-1	TRBJ2-7	NA	CASSVRGPYEQYF	TGTGCCAGCAGTGTCCGGGGTCCCTACGAGCAGTACTTC
TRBD1	TRBV27	TRBJ2-1	NA	CASSFGTGGNEQFF	TGTGCCAGCAGTTTCGGGACAGGGGGCAATGAGCAGTTCTTC
TRBD2	TRBV7-2	TRBJ2-1	NA	CASSPGTSGRGHNEQFF	TGTGCCAGCAGCCCCGGGACTAGCGGGAGAGGCCACAATGAGCAGTTCTTC
NA	TRBV19	TRBJ2-1	once	CASSPGPYPSNEQFF	TGTGCCAGTAGCCCGGGACCCTACCCCTCCAATGAGCAGTTCTTC
TRBD1	TRBV5-6	TRBJ2-7	NA	CASSSPGQGIYEQYF	TGTGCCAGCAGCTCGCCGGGACAGGGTATCTACGAGCAGTACTTC
NA	TRBV9	TRBJ2-3	NA	CASSGPPGTASTDTQYF	TGTGCCAGCAGCGGGCCACCTGGGACGGCCAGCACAGATACGCAGTATTTT
NA	TRBV21-1	TRBJ2-5	NA	CASSIRAVRGETQYF	TGTGCCAGCAGCATCAGGGCCGTAAGGGGAGAGACCCAGTACTTC
TRBD1	TRBV13	TRBJ1-1	NA	CASSHGTGALNTEAFF	TGTGCCAGCAGCCACGGGACAGGGGCGCTGAACACTGAAGCTTTCTTT
NA	TRBV7-9	TRBJ2-5	NA	CASSLDKQGLETQYF	TGTGCCAGCAGCTTGGACAAACAGGGATTGGAGACCCAGTACTTC
TRBD2	TRBV11-3	TRBJ2-3	NA	CASSLWGGDGTDTQYF	TGTGCCAGCAGCTTATGGGGGGGAGATGGCACAGATACGCAGTATTTT
NA	TRBV19	TRBJ1-5	NA	CASSIWVGDQPQHF	TGTGCCAGTAGTATATGGGTAGGAGATCAGCCCCAGCATTTT
NA	TRBV6-1	TRBJ2-7	NA	CASNPGPFSYEQYF	TGTGCCAGCAACCCCGGGCCATTCTCCTACGAGCAGTACTTC
NA	TRBV19	TRBJ1-2	NA	CASSIGFPGGYTF	TGTGCCAGTAGTATAGGGTTTCCGGGCGGCTACACCTTC
NA	TRBV5-6	TRBJ2-7	once	CASSLGGRAFQDEQYF	TGTGCCAGCAGCTTGGGCGGCAGGGCCTTTCAGGACGAGCAGTACTTC
TRBD1	TRBV11-2	TRBJ2-3	NA	CASVAVGGPTDTQYF	TGTGCCAGCGTAGCTGTAGGGGGCCCCACAGATACGCAGTATTTT
NA	TRBV7-9	TRBJ1-2	NA	CASSLEGTGHYGYTF	TGTGCCAGCAGCTTAGAGGGGACGGGACACTATGGCTACACCTTC
TRBD2	TRBV15	TRBJ2-1	once	CATRAQPSGNNEQFF	TGTGCCACCCGCGCACAGCCTAGCGGGAACAATGAGCAGTTCTTC
TRBD2	TRBV4-1	TRBJ2-3	NA	CASSQEASGGEADTQYF	TGCGCCAGCAGCCAAGAGGCTAGCGGGGGAGAGGCAGATACGCAGTATTTT
NA	TRBV11-2	TRBJ1-3	NA	CASSLEESSGNTIYF	TGTGCCAGCAGCTTAGAGGAGAGCTCTGGAAACACCATATATTTT
NA	TRBV5-4	TRBJ1-3	NA	CASSLAGTVSGNTIYF	TGTGCCAGCAGCTTGGCGGGGACTGTCTCTGGAAACACCATATATTTT
NA	TRBV28	TRBJ2-1	NA	CASSFPLDEQFF	TGTGCCAGCAGTTTTCCCCTGGATGAGCAGTTCTTC
NA	TRBV2	TRBJ2-7	NA	CASSEDSTYF	TGTGCCAGCAGCGAGGACAGTACGTACTTC
NA	TRBV4-3	TRBJ2-2	NA	CASSQGEGANTGELFF	TGCGCCAGCAGCCAAGGGGAGGGGGCTAACACCGGGGAGCTGTTTTTT
NA	TRBV2	TRBJ1-2	NA	CASSGGSYGYTF	TGTGCCAGCAGTGGTGGTAGCTATGGCTACACCTTC
TRBD2	TRBV7-2	TRBJ2-1	NA	CASSLTAGGYNEQFF	TGTGCCAGCAGCCTTACAGCGGGAGGGTACAATGAGCAGTTCTTC
NA	TRBV7-9	TRBJ1-1	NA	CASSSPLGTEAFF	TGTGCCAGCAGCTCCCCCTTAGGGACTGAAGCTTTCTTT
NA	TRBV4-2	TRBJ2-5	NA	CASSQEWGRVGETQYF	TGTGCCAGCAGCCAAGAGTGGGGCAGGGTGGGTGAGACCCAGTACTTC